This passage covers 30 T cell receptor beta chains from one sample sequenced in a study of cytomegalovirus exposure and HLA in healthy donors. A multiplex PCR was run with 60 Vbeta primers and 13 Jbeta primers. Measured with immunoSEQ multiplex PCR; TCRdb has only the in-frame clones, and not every one. The record lists under 200,000 clones, of which the ten most abundant hold about 6%. Sequencing input: PBMCs. These receptors all come from a man in his thirties or forties in good health and CMV-seronegative.

The chain couples TRBV7-6 to TRBJ2-3; perhaps TRBD1 as D (6 bases). Germline V gene sequence: CDR1 SGHVS, CDR2 FNYEAQ. V was clipped by 0 bases and J by 2 bases, with 9 bases between them. CDR3 length equals 15 residues. The CDR3 DNA reads TGTGCCAGCAGCTTAGCTGGGGGCTCCACAGATACGCAGTATTTT. Translating gives CASSLAGGSTDTQYF.

The chain carries TRBV13 and TRBJ2-2; TRBD2 might be the D (5 bases). The CDR3 is made up of 15 amino acids. Germline V gene data show CDR1 as PRHDT and CDR2 as FYEKMQ (reference sequence). Trimming left V 1 base short and J 2 bases short, with 8 bases between. DNA of the CDR3: TGTGCCAGCAGCTTAGAACTAGACAACACCGGGGAGCTGTTTTTT. It codes for CASSLELDNTGELFF.

The chain recombines TRBV7-2 with TRBJ2-7; the match to TRBD2 covers 10 bases. Trimming at V came to 4 bases and at J to 1 base, leaving 7 bases not matched to a gene. From germline, CDR1 is SGHTA and CDR2 FQGNSA. The CDR3 has 16 amino acids. The CDR3 nucleotides read TGTGCCAGCAGCTCCCAAGCGGGGGGGCTATCCTACGAGCAGTACTTC. This encodes CASSSQAGGLSYEQYF.

CDR3: CASNQDSPGTGELFF. Written as DNA, the CDR3 is TGTGCCAGCAACCAGGACAGTCCTGGCACCGGGGAGCTGTTTTTT. The V call is TRBV2, the J call TRBJ2-2; D possibly corresponds to TRBD1 (6 bases). Trimming took off 7 bases at V and 4 bases at J, with 16 bases between the two ends. Germline V CDR1 and CDR2: SNHLY, FYNNEI. The CDR3 spans 15 residues.

J is TRBJ1-2 and V is TRBV15, with D possibly being TRBD1 (5 bases). Per the germline V gene, CDR1 is LNHNV and CDR2 is YYDKDF (reference sequence). The CDR3 spans 17 residues. V lost 0 bases and J 7 bases, leaving 21 bases between the germline ends. The CDR3 DNA follows: TGTGCCACCAGCAGAGATATTCTGGGCGGGGCAGGCTCTGGCTACACCTTC. Translated: CATSRDILGGAGSGYTF.

The rearrangement links TRBV30 to TRBJ2-5, with TRBD2 as a possible D gene (7 bases). The germline CDR1 and CDR2 sequences are GTSNPN and SVGIG (reference sequence). The CDR3 has 13 residues. Trimming shortened V by 0 bases and J by 7 bases, and 12 bases separated the two germline ends. The CDR3, as DNA: TGTGCCTGGAGTGTAGAGGGGGGGGCGACCCAGTACTTC. Translated, it gives CAWSVEGGATQYF.

The V gene is TRBV27, the J gene TRBJ1-4, with a possible D match to TRBD1 (5 bases). The CDR3 extends over 14 amino acids. Germline V gives CDR1 MNHEY, CDR2 SMNVEV (reference sequence). V lost 6 bases and J 4 bases, leaving 12 bases between the germline ends. This CDR3 reads CASSTGLLNEKLFF. CDR3 DNA: TGTGCCAGCAGCACAGGCCTCCTTAATGAAAAACTGTTTTTT.

The gene calls are TRBV7-6 and TRBJ2-6, with D perhaps matching TRBD2 (5 bases). Germline V CDR1 and CDR2: SGHVS, FNYEAQ. CDR3 length: 16 residues. The V gene lost 1 base and the J gene lost 0 bases, with 7 bases spanning the gap. The DNA of the CDR3 is TGTGCCAGCAGCTTAGTGGGGAGCTCTGGGGCCAACGTCCTGACTTTC. This encodes CASSLVGSSGANVLTF. Full variable domain (outside the CDR3, taken from reference TRBV7-6 and TRBJ2-6): GAGVSQSPRYKVTKRGQDVALRCDPISGHVSLYWYRQALGQGPEFLTYFNYEAQQDKSGLPNDRFSAERPEGSISTLTIQRTEQRDSAMYRCASSLVGSSGANVLTFGAGSRLTVL.

The chain employs TRBV7-8 and TRBJ2-7; D is ambiguous. Looked up from germline, CDR1 is SGHVS and CDR2 is FQNEAQ. V gave up 4 bases and J gave up 0 bases, with 10 bases separating them. This CDR3 is built from 14 residues. The CDR3 reads CASSSRQASYEQYF. The CDR3 coding sequence is TGTGCCAGCAGCTCTCGACAAGCCTCCTACGAGCAGTACTTC.

The chain combines TRBV6-5 with TRBJ1-1; D perhaps matches TRBD1 (5 bases). The CDR3 extends over 15 amino acids. Per the germline V gene, CDR1 is MNHEY and CDR2 is SVGAGI. The V end was cut by 5 bases, the J end by 4 bases, with 17 bases between. The CDR3 sequence: CASSQRPRRGTEAFF. In DNA, the CDR3 is TGTGCCAGCAGTCAGAGACCCCGAAGGGGCACTGAAGCTTTCTTT.

The chain recombines TRBV30 with TRBJ1-6, with D unresolved. This CDR3 is 15 amino acids long. V was shortened by 2 bases and J by 7 bases, with 15 bases between the two germline ends. Germline CDR1 is GTSNPN and CDR2 is SVGIG (reference sequence). The CDR3 coding sequence is TGTGCCTGGAGTTTACGGGGTTTGGGGAATTCACCCCTCCACTTT. Amino acids: CAWSLRGLGNSPLHF.

This rearrangement joins TRBV13 to TRBJ2-5, with D perhaps TRBD1 (5 bases). Trimming took off 3 bases at V and 4 bases at J, with 9 bases between the two ends. Germline CDR1 PRHDT, CDR2 FYEKMQ (reference sequence). The CDR3 runs 13 residues. This CDR3 is CASSFKGVETQYF. DNA of the CDR3: TGTGCCAGCAGCTTTAAAGGGGTAGAGACCCAGTACTTC.

This chain connects TRBV6-5 to TRBJ2-7; D is perhaps TRBD1 (6 bases). Per the germline V gene, CDR1 is MNHEY and CDR2 is SVGAGI. The CDR3 is made up of 15 amino acids. The V gene lost 0 bases and the J gene lost 2 bases, with 11 bases spanning the gap. The CDR3, as DNA: TGTGCCAGCAGTTACTCCGGGACATACACCTACGAGCAGTACTTC. Translation: CASSYSGTYTYEQYF.

The V gene is TRBV29-1, the J gene TRBJ1-5, with TRBD1 matching 12 bases. V trimming: 4 bases; J trimming: 7 bases; junction bases outside the gene matches: 11. This CDR3 is built from 16 residues. Germline lookup yields CDR1 SQVTM and CDR2 ANQGSEA. As DNA, the CDR3 is TGCAGCGTTGCAAGTGGGGGGACAGGGGGCGTACAGCCCCAGCATTTT. It translates to CSVASGGTGGVQPQHF.

V and J are TRBV19 and TRBJ2-7; TRBD2 might be the D (6 bases). V dropped 3 bases and J dropped 4 bases, with 16 bases sitting between them. Germline V gene data show CDR1 as LNHDA and CDR2 as SQIVND (reference sequence). This CDR3 is 15 amino acids long. The CDR3 region has the DNA TGTGCCAGTAGTATTGGGACCACCGGAGGGTACGAGCAGTACTTC. This translates into CASSIGTTGGYEQYF.

The rearrangement joins TRBV7-9 to TRBJ2-1; 9 nucleotides match TRBD1. There are 15 residues in the CDR3. CDR1 is SEHNR and CDR2 is FQNEAQ in the germline V gene (reference sequence). Trimming took 4 bases from V and 5 from J; bases not matched to a gene: 6. The CDR3 sequence: CASSSTGGKDNEQFF. The CDR3 bases are TGTGCCAGCAGCTCGACAGGGGGTAAGGACAATGAGCAGTTCTTC.

The J gene is TRBJ2-1, the V gene TRBV2, with D perhaps TRBD2 (5 bases). CDR1 is SNHLY and CDR2 is FYNNEI in the germline V gene. Trimming cost V 5 bases and J 0 bases, with 11 bases left between them. The CDR3 extends over 15 amino acids. The CDR3 protein is CASSPDFLSYNEQFF. The DNA of the CDR3 is TGTGCCAGCAGTCCGGACTTCCTCTCCTACAATGAGCAGTTCTTC. The entire variable domain, with the rest obtained from reference TRBV2 and TRBJ2-1, is as follows: EPEVTQTPSHQVTQMGQEVILRCVPISNHLYFYWYRQILGQKVEFLVSFYNNEISEKSEIFDDQFSVERPDGSNFTLKIRSTKLEDSAMYFCASSPDFLSYNEQFFGPGTRLTVL.

V gene TRBV28 combines with J gene TRBJ1-5; D not certain. Germline V gene sequence: CDR1 MDHEN, CDR2 SYDVKM. V dropped 7 bases and J dropped 5 bases, with 6 bases sitting between them. The CDR3 is made up of 11 amino acids. CDR3 region: CASKSDQPQHF. The CDR3 DNA reads TGTGCCAGCAAATCCGATCAGCCCCAGCATTTT.

The chain combines TRBV6-5 with TRBJ1-2; D possibly corresponds to TRBD1 (5 bases). The CDR3 spans 14 residues. V lost 0 bases and J 8 bases, leaving 13 bases between the germline ends. The germline V gene encodes CDR1 MNHEY and CDR2 SVGAGI. CDR3 sequence (DNA): TGTGCCAGCAGTTACTCGAATCGGGGGAGCGGCTACACCTTC. As protein: CASSYSNRGSGYTF.

The chain carries TRBV27 and TRBJ2-5; TRBD1 matches at 10 bases. CDR1 MNHEY and CDR2 SMNVEV come from the germline V gene (reference sequence). Trimming removed 5 bases from V and 6 bases from J; junction bases left unmatched: 18. The CDR3 totals 18 residues. The CDR3 DNA reads TGTGCCAGCAGTCCCGAGGGACAGGGGATCTCAAAGACCCAGACCCAGTACTTC. It codes for CASSPEGQGISKTQTQYF.

The chain joins TRBV10-3 to TRBJ2-5; tentative D call: TRBD2 (5 bases). This CDR3 region has 12 residues. V dropped 2 bases and J dropped 5 bases, with 6 bases sitting between them. CDR1 is ENHRY and CDR2 is SYGVKD in the germline V gene. This CDR3 is CAISETGETQYF. The DNA of the CDR3 is TGTGCCATCAGTGAGACGGGGGAGACCCAGTACTTC.

As DNA, the CDR3 is TGTGCCAGCAGCTTGCAGGAAGGCACCGGGGAGCTGTTTTTT. It specifies CASSLQEGTGELFF. The V and J genes are TRBV7-9 and TRBJ2-2, with D unclear. The CDR3 length is 14 residues. Germline V gene data show CDR1 as SEHNR and CDR2 as FQNEAQ (reference sequence). Trimming removed 3 bases from V and 4 bases from J, with 9 bases in between.

The chain joins TRBV9 to TRBJ2-1; 10 nucleotides line up with TRBD2. The germline CDR1 and CDR2 sequences are SGDLS and YYNGEE. V gave up 5 bases and J gave up 9 bases; unmatched junction bases: 8. The CDR3 sequence is 14 residues long. Here the CDR3 reads CASRPGLASGEQFF. The DNA for the CDR3 is TGTGCCAGCAGACCGGGACTAGCGTCCGGTGAGCAGTTCTTC. The full variable domain, its missing parts supplied by reference TRBV9 and TRBJ2-1, is DSGVTQTPKHLITATGQRVTLRCSPRSGDLSVYWYQQSLDQGLQFLIQYYNGEERAKGNILERFSAQQFPDLHSELNLSSLELGDSALYFCASRPGLASGEQFFGPGTRLTVL.

The chain recombines TRBV2 with TRBJ1-1; D is ambiguous. The V and J ends lost 5 bases and 3 bases respectively, with 13 bases between them. The CDR3 has 14 residues. The germline gives CDR1 SNHLY, CDR2 FYNNEI. The CDR3 nucleotides read TGTGCCAGCAGTCCAGACACATGGTACACTGAAGCTTTCTTT. Its translation is CASSPDTWYTEAFF.

This chain links TRBV7-3 with TRBJ2-7, with D uncertain. The J call may be faulty, since TRBJ2-1 better matches the DNA end. This CDR3 has 13 residues. Looked up from germline, CDR1 is SGHTA and CDR2 is FQGTGA. This chain's CDR3 is CASSPSGEAEQFF. Written as DNA, the CDR3 is TGTGCCAGCAGCCCCTCTGGAGAGGCTGAGCAGTTCTTC.

The chain couples TRBV9 to TRBJ1-2; D possibly corresponds to TRBD1 (6 bases). Trimming took 1 base from V and 3 from J, leaving 13 bases between them. CDR1 and CDR2 from the germline V gene are SGDLS and YYNGEE. The CDR3 totals 15 residues. CDR3 in DNA: TGTGCCAGCAGCGTATCAACAGGGTGGGACTATGGCTACACCTTC. It codes for CASSVSTGWDYGYTF. The variable domain in full, completed from reference TRBV9 and TRBJ1-2, reads DSGVTQTPKHLITATGQRVTLRCSPRSGDLSVYWYQQSLDQGLQFLIQYYNGEERAKGNILERFSAQQFPDLHSELNLSSLELGDSALYFCASSVSTGWDYGYTFGSGTRLTVV.

V is TRBV7-6 and J is TRBJ2-2; 9 bases match TRBD1. The germline V gene encodes CDR1 SGHVS and CDR2 FNYEAQ. The CDR3 covers 15 residues. The junction had 5 bases not matched to a gene; V was cut back by 5 bases and J by 4 bases. CDR3 sequence: CASSGGQGGTGELFF. The CDR3 DNA is TGTGCCAGCAGCGGGGGACAGGGAGGCACCGGGGAGCTGTTTTTT.

The chain is built from TRBV15 and TRBJ1-5, with 9 bases that match TRBD1. The CDR3 length is 16 residues. V lost 0 bases and J lost 7; bases outside the gene matches: 7. Germline V gene lookup returns CDR1 LNHNV and CDR2 YYDKDF (reference sequence). CDR3 residues: CATSRDMGQGWQPQHF. As DNA, the CDR3 is TGTGCCACCAGCAGAGATATGGGACAGGGTTGGCAGCCCCAGCATTTT.

The chain joins TRBV5-1 to TRBJ2-1; D unresolved. This CDR3 has 15 residues. With 0 bases removed from V and 8 bases from J, the gap between germline ends came to 15 bases. CDR1 is SGHRS and CDR2 is YFSETQ in the germline V gene. The CDR3 protein is CASSLETPSLDEQFF. CDR3 nucleotides: TGCGCCAGCAGCTTGGAGACTCCGTCCCTGGATGAGCAGTTCTTC.

This chain links TRBV7-9 with TRBJ2-2; TRBD1 agrees at 10 bases. The V and J ends lost 4 bases and 4 bases, in that order; junction bases with no gene match: 9. The CDR3 loop spans 17 amino acids. Germline V gene lookup returns CDR1 SEHNR and CDR2 FQNEAQ (reference sequence). The CDR3 region is CASSWGQGTGGTGELFF. The CDR3 DNA sequence: TGTGCCAGCAGCTGGGGACAGGGGACGGGTGGCACCGGGGAGCTGTTTTTT.